The sequence of this TCR beta chain was determined in a study of cytomegalovirus exposure and HLA in healthy donors. Study-wide context: The Caucasian-associated ancestry cluster held roughly 80% of 398 genotyped donors.

Vbeta (60) and Jbeta (13) primers were used in the PCR. Clones were sequenced by immunoSEQ multiplex PCR, and TCRdb holds only the in-frame ones, with some missing. This table lists 65,000 to 90,000 clones. Sequenced input: PBMCs. This receptor was identified in a middle-aged man in good health and CMV-seronegative.

CDR3 sequence: CASSKSLGDTQYF. The CDR3 DNA sequence: TGCGCCAGCAGCAAGTCTCTCGGGGATACGCAGTATTTT. V and J are TRBV5-1 and TRBJ2-3; D not certain. Germline V gene sequence: CDR1 SGHRS, CDR2 YFSETQ. Deletions cut 4 bases from V and 6 bases from J, with 12 bases between. This CDR3 has 13 residues.